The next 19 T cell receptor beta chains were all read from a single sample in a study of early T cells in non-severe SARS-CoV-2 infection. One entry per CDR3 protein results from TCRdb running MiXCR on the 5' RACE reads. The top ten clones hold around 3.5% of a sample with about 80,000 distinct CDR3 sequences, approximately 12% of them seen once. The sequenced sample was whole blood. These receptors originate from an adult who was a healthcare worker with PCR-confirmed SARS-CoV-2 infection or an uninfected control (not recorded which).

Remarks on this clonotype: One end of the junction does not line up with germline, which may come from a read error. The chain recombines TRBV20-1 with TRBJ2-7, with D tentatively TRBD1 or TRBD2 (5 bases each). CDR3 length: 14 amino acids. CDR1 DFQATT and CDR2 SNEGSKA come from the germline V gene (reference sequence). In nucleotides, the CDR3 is TGCAGTGGTAGAGATCCAGGGAGATCCTACGAGCAGTACTTC. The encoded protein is CSGRDPGRSYEQYF.

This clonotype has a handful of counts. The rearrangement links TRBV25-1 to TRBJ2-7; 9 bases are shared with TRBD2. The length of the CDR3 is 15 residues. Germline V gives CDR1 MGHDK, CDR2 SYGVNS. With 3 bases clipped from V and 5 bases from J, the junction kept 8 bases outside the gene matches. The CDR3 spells CASSEQGSGSNEQYF. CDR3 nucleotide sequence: TGTGCCAGCAGTGAGCAGGGTAGCGGGAGCAACGAGCAGTACTTC.

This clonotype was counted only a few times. The CDR3 DNA sequence: TGTGCCAGCAGTTTGAACAGGGCGGAAAAACTGTTTTTT. Translating it yields CASSLNRAEKLFF. This chain joins TRBV28 and TRBJ1-4; possibly TRBD1 for D (6 bases). This CDR3 comprises 13 residues. Deletions cut 3 bases from V and 8 bases from J, with 10 bases between. Germline V lookup: CDR1 MDHEN, CDR2 SYDVKM.

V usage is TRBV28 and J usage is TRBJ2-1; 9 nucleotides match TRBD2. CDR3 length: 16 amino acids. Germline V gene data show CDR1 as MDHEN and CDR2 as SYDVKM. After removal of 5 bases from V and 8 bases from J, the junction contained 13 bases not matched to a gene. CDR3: CASSTTRREGLYEQFF. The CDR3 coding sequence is TGTGCCAGCAGTACTACGCGGCGGGAGGGCCTCTATGAGCAGTTCTTC.

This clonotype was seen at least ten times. CDR3 sequence: CSAPYSGTTDTQYF. The CDR3 DNA reads as TGCAGTGCACCTTATAGCGGGACCACAGATACGCAGTATTTT. This chain links TRBV20-1 with TRBJ2-3, with 8 bases identical to TRBD2. Germline CDR1 and CDR2: DFQATT and SNEGSKA (reference sequence). This CDR3 is 14 amino acids long. Germline trimming cut 6 bases from V and 2 bases from J; bases unmatched to any gene: 7.

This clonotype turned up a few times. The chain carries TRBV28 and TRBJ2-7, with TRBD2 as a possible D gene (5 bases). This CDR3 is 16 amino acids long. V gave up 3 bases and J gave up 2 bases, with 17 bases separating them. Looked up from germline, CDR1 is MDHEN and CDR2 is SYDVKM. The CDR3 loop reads CASSFTGNHPTYEQYF. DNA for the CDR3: TGTGCCAGCAGTTTCACCGGGAATCACCCCACCTACGAGCAGTACTTC.

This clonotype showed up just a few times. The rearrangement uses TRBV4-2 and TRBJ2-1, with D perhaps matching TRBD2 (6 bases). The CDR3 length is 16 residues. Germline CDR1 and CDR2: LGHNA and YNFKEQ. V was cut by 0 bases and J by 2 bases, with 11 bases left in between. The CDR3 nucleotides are TGTGCCAGCAGCCAAGATTTCCGCGGGACCTACAATGAGCAGTTCTTC. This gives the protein CASSQDFRGTYNEQFF.

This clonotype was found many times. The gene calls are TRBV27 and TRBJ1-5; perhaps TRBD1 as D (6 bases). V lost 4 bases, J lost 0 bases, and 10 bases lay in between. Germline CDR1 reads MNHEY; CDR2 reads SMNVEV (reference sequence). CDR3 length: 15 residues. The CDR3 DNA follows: TGTGCCAGCAGTTCGGACAGCTATAGCAATCAGCCCCAGCATTTT. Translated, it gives CASSSDSYSNQPQHF.

The CDR3 loop reads CASSLRQGYEQYF. CDR3 bases: TGTGCCAGCAGTTTAAGGCAGGGTTACGAGCAGTACTTC. J is TRBJ2-7 and V is TRBV12-3 or TRBV12-4, with TRBD1 as a possible D gene (5 bases). V lost 2 bases, J lost 4 bases, and 9 bases lay in between. CDR3 length: 13 residues.

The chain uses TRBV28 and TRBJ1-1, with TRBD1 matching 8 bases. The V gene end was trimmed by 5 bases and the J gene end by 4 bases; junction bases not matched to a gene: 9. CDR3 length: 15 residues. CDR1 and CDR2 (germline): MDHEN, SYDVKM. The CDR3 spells CASSLETGAGTEAFF. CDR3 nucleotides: TGTGCCAGCAGTCTCGAGACAGGGGCGGGCACTGAAGCTTTCTTT.

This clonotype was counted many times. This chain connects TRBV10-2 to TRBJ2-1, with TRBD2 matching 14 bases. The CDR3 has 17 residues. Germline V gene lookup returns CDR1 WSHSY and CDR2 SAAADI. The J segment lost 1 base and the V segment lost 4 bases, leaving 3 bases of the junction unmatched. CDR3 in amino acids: CASSVRLAGGSYNEQFF. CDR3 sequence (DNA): TGCGCCAGCAGTGTCCGACTAGCGGGAGGGTCCTACAATGAGCAGTTCTTC.

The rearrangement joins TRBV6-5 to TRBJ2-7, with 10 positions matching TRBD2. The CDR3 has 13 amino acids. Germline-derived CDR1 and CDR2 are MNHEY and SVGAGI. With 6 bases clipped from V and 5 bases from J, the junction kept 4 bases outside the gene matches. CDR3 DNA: TGTGCCAGCAGACCCGGGACTAGCGACGAGCAGTACTTC. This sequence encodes CASRPGTSDEQYF.

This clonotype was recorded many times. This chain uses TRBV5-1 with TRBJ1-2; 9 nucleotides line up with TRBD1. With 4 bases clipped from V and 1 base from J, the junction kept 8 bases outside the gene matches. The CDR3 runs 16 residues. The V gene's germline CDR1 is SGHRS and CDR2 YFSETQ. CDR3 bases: TGCGCCAGCAGCCTGGGACAGGGAGATCTTAACTATGGCTACACCTTC. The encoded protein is CASSLGQGDLNYGYTF. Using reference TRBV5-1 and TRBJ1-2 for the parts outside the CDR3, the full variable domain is KAGVTQTPRYLIKTRGQQVTLSCSPISGHRSVSWYQQTPGQGLQFLFEYFSETQRNKGNFPGRFSGRQFSNSRSEMNVSTLELGDSALYLCASSLGQGDLNYGYTFGSGTRLTVV.

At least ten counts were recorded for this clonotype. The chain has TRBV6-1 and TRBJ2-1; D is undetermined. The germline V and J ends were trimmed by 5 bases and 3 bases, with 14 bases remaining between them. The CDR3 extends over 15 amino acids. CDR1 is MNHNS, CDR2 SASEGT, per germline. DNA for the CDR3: TGTGCCAGCAGTCTCGCCCCAAGTATCTACAATGAGCAGTTCTTC. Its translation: CASSLAPSIYNEQFF.

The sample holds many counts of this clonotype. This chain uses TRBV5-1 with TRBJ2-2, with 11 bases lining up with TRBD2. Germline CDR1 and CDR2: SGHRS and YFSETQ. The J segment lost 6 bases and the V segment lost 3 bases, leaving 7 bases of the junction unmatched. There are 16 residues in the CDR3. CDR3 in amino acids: CASSYPGLAAAGELFF. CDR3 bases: TGCGCCAGCAGCTATCCGGGACTAGCGGCCGCCGGGGAGCTGTTTTTT.

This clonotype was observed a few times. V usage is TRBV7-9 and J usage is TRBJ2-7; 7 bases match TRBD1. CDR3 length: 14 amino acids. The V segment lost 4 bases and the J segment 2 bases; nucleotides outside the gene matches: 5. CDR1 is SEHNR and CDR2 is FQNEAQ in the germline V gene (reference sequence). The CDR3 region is CASSSQGDAYEQYF. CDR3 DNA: TGTGCCAGCAGCTCGCAGGGGGATGCCTACGAGCAGTACTTC.

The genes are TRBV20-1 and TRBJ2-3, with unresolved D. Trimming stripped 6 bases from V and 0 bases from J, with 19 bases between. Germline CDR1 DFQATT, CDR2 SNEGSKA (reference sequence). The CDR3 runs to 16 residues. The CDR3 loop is CSATRLRPKSTDTQYF. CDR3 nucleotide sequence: TGCAGTGCCACACGTCTCAGACCCAAGAGCACAGATACGCAGTATTTT.

CDR3 loop: CASNQGNQPQHF. The CDR3 DNA reads TGTGCCAGTAACCAGGGCAATCAGCCCCAGCATTTT. V usage is TRBV19 and J usage is TRBJ1-5; D is undetermined. Trimming left V 7 bases short and J 2 bases short, with 6 bases between. Per germline, CDR1 LNHDA and CDR2 SQIVND (reference sequence). The CDR3 length is 12 residues.

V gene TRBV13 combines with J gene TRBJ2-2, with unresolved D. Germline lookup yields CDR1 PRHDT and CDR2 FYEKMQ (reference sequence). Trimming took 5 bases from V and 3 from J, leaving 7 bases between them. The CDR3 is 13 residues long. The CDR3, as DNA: TGTGCCAGCAGCGTTGCCTACACCGGGGAGCTGTTTTTT. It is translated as CASSVAYTGELFF.